This T cell receptor beta chain was identified during a study of T cell responses to AZD1222 COVID-19 vaccine (dated by TCRdb to the early 2020s). Regarding the complete study: TCR sequencing covered 233 trial participants: 207 given two doses of AZD1222 and approximately 26 given two doses of MenACWY control vaccine. Enrollment into the trials was organized by age into subgroups of 18-55, 56-69 and 70-plus years, and those subgroups contained approximately 160, 26 and 62 TCR-sequenced participants, respectively. The study at large found these results: Participants were mostly white British and included more females than males, and it was suggested by the authors that clonal diversity may have been underestimated. The 56-69-year group was small, and its depth increase did not reach significance, likely because of low power. Because no samples from the day 14 peak response were available, repertoires could be characterized only after the peak T cell response. Vaccine-associated CD4 TCRs spanned the whole spike protein, with dominant responses in regions 160-218 and 743-854. Reportedly, close to half of the unique spike-specific TCRs recognized epitopes lying outside the regions that are mutated in the B.1.351 and B.1.1.7 variants. A significant rise in spike-specific TCR breadth and depth was observed after two AZD1222 doses relative to day 0 and relative to MenACWY recipients. Conclusions about previously exposed vaccinees are limited, since just five or six AZD1222 recipients were seropositive for SARS-CoV-2 at baseline.

Interpreted using the paper, the time point label stands for: baseline before first vaccination. Reading the label with the study, this specimen's treatment or condition is: meningococcal conjugate vaccine given as trial control. Samples from vaccinated people were obtained from the UK trials COV001 and COV002, which included a single-blind randomized controlled phase 2/3 trial of AZD1222 (ChAdOx1 nCoV-19) in healthy adults. For TCRbeta chain sequencing, PBMC samples were collected from trial participants at day 0 and at day 28 after the second dose. The CDR3 regions of human TCRbeta chains were subjected to immunosequencing. The original pipeline was this. TCRs in the repertoires were compared against a reference library of SARS-CoV-2-specific TCRs that had been generated with the MIRA antigen-specificity platform. Breadth was defined as the fraction of unique TCRs that were SARS-CoV-2-associated, and depth was defined as the fraction of total T cells that were SARS-CoV-2-associated. Using the MIRA data, every spike-specific TCR was mapped to the spike region that the TCR reacted to and assigned to either a CD4 or a CD8 class. Log10-transformed breadth and depth values were compared by one-way ANOVA with Sidak's multiple comparisons tests. Drawn from immuneACCESS, this table holds only the in-frame rearrangements with V and J called that TCRdb kept. Clones are partly lost; checked studies trace under half to an unresolved V gene and leave the rest unexplained. That table gives V, J and clone size, and the DNA gave D and trimming. This sample is represented by more than 140,000 clones; 88% of them were singletons. The top ten clonotypes cover 3% to 4% of the sample.

Of note for this clone: Its antigen remains undetermined. No base quality values were provided; no much bigger clone lies one nucleotide off.

Taken from the germline V gene (reference sequence), the CDR1 and CDR2 loops are WNHNN and SYGVQD. Trimming takes 7 bases off V and 2 bases off J; junction bases not matched to a gene: 11. The CDR3 numbers 17 residues from cysteine through phenylalanine. Solely the CDR3 DNA is kept, with 51 bases framed from the first base. The V and J genes are TRBV10-1 and TRBJ1-5; 10 bases in the junction line up with TRBD1. Sequencing was performed on peripheral blood, taken on day 0 of MenACWY control vaccination. The receptor's source is an adult in good health. The DNA is as follows: TGCGCCAGCAAGGGACAGGGGCCAAAAAAGGGCAATCAGCCCCAGCATTTT. It specifies CASKGQGPKKGNQPQHF.